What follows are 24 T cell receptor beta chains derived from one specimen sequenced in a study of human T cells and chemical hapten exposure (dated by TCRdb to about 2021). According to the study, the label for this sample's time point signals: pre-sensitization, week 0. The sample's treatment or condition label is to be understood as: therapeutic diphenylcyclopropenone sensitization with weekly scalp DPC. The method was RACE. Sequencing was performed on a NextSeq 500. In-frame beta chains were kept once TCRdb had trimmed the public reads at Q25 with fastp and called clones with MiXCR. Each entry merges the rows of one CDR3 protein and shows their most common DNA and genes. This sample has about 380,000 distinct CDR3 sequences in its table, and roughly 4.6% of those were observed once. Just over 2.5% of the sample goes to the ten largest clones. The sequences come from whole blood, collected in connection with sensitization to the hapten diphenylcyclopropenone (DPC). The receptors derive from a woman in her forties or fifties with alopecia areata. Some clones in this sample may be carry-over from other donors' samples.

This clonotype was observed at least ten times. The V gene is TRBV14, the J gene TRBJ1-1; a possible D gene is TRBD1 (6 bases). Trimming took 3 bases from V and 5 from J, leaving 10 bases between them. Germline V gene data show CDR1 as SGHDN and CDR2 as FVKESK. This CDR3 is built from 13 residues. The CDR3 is CASSHRGGTEAFF. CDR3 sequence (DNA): TGTGCCAGCAGCCACAGGGGAGGGACTGAAGCTTTCTTT.

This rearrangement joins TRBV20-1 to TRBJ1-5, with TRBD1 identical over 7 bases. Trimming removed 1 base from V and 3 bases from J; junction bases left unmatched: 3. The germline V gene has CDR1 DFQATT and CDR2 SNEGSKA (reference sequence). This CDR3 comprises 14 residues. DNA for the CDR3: TGCAGTGCTAGAGGACAGGGAAACAATCAGCCCCAGCATTTT. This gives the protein CSARGQGNNQPQHF.

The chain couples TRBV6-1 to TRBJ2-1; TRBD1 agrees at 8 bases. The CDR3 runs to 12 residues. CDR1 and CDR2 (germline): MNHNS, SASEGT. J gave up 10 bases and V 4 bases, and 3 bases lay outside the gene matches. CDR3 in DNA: TGTGCCAGCAGTGCCTACAGGGGGGAGCAGTTCTTC. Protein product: CASSAYRGEQFF.

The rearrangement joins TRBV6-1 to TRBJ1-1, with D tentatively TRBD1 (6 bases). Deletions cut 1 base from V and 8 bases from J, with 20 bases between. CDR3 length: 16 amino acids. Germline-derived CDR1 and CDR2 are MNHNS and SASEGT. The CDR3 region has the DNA TGTGCCAGCAGTGAAGTCCCCGGGACACACCGTGAAGAAGCTTTCTTT. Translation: CASSEVPGTHREEAFF.

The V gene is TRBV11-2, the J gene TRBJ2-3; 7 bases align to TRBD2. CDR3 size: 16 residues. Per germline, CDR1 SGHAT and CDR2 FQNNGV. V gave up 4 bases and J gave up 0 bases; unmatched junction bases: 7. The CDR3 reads CASSSRAGSSTDTQYF. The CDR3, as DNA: TGTGCCAGCAGCTCTAGAGCGGGATCTAGCACAGATACGCAGTATTTT.

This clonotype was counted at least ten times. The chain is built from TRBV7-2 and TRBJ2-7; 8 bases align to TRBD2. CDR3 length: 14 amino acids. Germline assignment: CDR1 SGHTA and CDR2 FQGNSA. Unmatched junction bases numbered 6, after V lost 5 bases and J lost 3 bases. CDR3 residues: CASSHSGALYEQYF. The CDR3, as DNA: TGTGCCAGCAGCCATAGCGGGGCACTCTACGAGCAGTACTTC.

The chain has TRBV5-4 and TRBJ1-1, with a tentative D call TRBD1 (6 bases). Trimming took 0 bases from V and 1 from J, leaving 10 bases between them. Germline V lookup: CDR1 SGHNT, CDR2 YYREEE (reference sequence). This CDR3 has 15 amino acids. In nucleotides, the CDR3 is TGTGCCAGCAGCTTGGGGGGACACAGGAACACTGAAGCTTTCTTT. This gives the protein CASSLGGHRNTEAFF. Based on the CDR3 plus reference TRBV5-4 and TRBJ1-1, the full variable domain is ETGVTQSPTHLIKTRGQQVTLRCSSQSGHNTVSWYQQALGQGPQFIFQYYREEENGRGNFPPRFSGLQFPNYSSELNVNALELDDSALYLCASSLGGHRNTEAFFGQGTRLTVV.

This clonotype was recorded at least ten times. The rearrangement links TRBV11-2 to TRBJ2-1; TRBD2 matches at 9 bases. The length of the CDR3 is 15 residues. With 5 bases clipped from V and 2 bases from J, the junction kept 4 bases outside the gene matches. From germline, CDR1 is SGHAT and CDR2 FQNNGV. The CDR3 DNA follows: TGTGCCAGCAGCAATGGCGGGAGGGCCTACAATGAGCAGTTCTTC. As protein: CASSNGGRAYNEQFF. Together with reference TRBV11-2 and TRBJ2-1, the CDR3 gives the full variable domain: EAGVAQSPRYKIIEKRQSVAFWCNPISGHATLYWYQQILGQGPKLLIQFQNNGVVDDSQLPKDRFSAERLKGVDSTLKIQPAKLEDSAVYLCASSNGGRAYNEQFFGPGTRLTVL.

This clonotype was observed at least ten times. CDR3 DNA: TGTGCCAGCAGCTTATCAGGGGGGGTGAGCCAGCCCCAGCATTTT. This gives the protein CASSLSGGVSQPQHF. The gene calls are TRBV7-2 and TRBJ1-5, with 7 bases fitting TRBD1. Germline-derived CDR1 and CDR2 are SGHTA and FQGNSA. The junction had 8 bases not matched to a gene; V was cut back by 2 bases and J by 7 bases. This CDR3 is built from 15 residues.

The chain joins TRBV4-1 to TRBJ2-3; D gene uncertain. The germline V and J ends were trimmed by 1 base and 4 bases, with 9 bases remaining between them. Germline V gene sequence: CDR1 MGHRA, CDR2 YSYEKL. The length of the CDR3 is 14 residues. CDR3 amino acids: CASSQGGFADTQYF. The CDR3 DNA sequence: TGCGCCAGCAGCCAAGGAGGATTTGCAGATACGCAGTATTTT.

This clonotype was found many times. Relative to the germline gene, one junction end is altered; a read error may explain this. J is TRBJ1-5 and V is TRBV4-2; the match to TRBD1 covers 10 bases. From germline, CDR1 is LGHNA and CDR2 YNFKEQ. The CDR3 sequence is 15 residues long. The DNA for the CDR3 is TGTGCCAGCAGCCAAGTGACAGGGGGCAAGCAGCCCCAGCATTTT. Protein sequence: CASSQVTGGKQPQHF.

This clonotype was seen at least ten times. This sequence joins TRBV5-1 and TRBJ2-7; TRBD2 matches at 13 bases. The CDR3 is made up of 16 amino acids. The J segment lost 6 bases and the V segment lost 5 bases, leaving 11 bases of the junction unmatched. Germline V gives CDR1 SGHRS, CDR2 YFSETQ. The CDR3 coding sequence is TGCGCCAGCAGTCACGGACTAGCGGGAGTAAAAGTCGAGCAGTACTTC. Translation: CASSHGLAGVKVEQYF.

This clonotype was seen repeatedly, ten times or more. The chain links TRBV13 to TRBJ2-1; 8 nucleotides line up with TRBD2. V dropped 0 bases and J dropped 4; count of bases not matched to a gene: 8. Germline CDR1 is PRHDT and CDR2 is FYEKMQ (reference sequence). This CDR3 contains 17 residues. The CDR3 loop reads CASSLGLWTSSYNEQFF. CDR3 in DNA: TGTGCCAGCAGCTTAGGGCTCTGGACTAGCTCGTACAATGAGCAGTTCTTC.

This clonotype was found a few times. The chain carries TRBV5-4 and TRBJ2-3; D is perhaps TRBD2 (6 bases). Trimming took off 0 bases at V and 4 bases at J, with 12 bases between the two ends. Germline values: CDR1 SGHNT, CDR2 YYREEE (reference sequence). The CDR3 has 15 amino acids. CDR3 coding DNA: TGTGCCAGCAGCTTGGAAGGCGGGGTACCAGATACGCAGTATTTT. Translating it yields CASSLEGGVPDTQYF.

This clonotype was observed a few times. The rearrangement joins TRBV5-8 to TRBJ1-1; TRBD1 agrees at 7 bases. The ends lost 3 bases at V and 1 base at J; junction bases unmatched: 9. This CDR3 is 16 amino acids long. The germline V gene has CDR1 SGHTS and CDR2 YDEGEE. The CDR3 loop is CASSSGGGNPNTEAFF. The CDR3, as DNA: TGTGCCAGCAGCTCAGGGGGGGGAAATCCGAACACTGAAGCTTTCTTT.

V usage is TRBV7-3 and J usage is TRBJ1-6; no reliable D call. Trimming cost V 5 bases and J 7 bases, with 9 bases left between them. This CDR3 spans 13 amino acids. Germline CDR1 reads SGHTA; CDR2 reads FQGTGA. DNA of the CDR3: TGTGCCAGCAGCGCCGGGCCCAATTCACCCCTCCACTTT. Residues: CASSAGPNSPLHF.

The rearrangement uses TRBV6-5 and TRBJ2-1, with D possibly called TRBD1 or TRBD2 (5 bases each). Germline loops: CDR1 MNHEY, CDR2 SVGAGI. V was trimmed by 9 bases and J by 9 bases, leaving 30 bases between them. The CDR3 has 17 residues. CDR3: CARARDRLPAPTIEQFF. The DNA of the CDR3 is TGTGCCAGGGCACGGGACCGACTTCCCGCTCCTACAATTGAGCAGTTCTTC.

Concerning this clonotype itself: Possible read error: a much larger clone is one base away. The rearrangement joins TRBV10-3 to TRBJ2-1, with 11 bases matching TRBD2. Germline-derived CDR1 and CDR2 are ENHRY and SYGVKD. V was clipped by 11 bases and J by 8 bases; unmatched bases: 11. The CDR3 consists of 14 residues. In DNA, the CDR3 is TGTGCCGCCTCCCTAGCGGGAGGAGGCTATGAGCAGTTCTTC. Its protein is CAASLAGGGYEQFF.

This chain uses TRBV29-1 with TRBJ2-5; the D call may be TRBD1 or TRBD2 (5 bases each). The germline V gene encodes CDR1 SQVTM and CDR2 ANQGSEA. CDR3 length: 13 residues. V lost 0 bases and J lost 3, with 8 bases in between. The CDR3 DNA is TGCAGCGTTGAAGAGCAGGGAGAAGAGACCCAGTACTTC. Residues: CSVEEQGEETQYF.

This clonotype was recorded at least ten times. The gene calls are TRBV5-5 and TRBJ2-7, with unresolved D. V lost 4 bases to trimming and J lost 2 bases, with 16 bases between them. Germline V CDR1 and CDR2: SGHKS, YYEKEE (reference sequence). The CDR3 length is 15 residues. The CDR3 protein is CASSHRADGPYEQYF. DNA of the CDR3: TGTGCCAGCAGCCACCGGGCCGACGGGCCCTACGAGCAGTACTTC.

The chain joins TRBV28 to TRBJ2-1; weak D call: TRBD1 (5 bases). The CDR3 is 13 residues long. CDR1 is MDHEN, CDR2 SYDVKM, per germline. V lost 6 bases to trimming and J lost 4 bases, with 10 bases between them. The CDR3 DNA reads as TGTGCCAGCAGGACCGACAGTTACAATGAGCAGTTCTTC. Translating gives CASRTDSYNEQFF. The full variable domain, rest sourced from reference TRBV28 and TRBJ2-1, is DVKVTQSSRYLVKRTGEKVFLECVQDMDHENMFWYRQDPGLGLRLIYFSYDVKMKEKGDIPEGYSVSREKKERFSLILESASTNQTSMYLCASRTDSYNEQFFGPGTRLTVL.

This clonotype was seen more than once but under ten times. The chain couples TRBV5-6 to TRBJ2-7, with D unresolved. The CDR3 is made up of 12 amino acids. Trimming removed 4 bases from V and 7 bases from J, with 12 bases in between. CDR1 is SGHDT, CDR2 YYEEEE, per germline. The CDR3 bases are TGTGCCAGCAGCCTTGGCCTGTCGGAGCAGTACTTC. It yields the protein CASSLGLSEQYF.

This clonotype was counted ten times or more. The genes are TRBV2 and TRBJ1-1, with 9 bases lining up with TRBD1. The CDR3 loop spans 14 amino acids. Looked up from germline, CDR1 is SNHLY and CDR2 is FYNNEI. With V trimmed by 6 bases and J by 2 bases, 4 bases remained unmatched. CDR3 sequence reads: CASSKTGGNTEAFF. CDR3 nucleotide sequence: TGTGCCAGCAGCAAGACAGGGGGAAACACTGAAGCTTTCTTT.

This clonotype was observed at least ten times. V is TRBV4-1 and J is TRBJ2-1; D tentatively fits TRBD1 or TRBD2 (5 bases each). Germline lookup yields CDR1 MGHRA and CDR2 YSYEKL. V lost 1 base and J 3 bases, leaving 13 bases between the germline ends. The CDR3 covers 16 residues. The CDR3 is CASSQVQRDRYNEQFF. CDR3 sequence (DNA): TGCGCCAGCAGCCAAGTCCAGAGGGACCGCTACAATGAGCAGTTCTTC.